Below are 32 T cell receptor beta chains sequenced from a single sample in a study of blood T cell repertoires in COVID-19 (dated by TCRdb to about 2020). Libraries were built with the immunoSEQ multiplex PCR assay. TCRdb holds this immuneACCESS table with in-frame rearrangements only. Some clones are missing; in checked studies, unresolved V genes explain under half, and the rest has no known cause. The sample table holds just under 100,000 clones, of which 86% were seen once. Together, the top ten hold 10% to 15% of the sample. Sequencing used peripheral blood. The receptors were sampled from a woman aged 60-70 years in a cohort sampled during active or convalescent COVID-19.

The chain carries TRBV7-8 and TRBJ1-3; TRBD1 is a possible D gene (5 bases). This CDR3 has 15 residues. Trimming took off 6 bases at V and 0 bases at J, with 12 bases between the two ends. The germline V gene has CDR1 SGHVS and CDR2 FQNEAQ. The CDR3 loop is CASRPTGYSGNTIYF. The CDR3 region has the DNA TGTGCCAGCAGACCCACAGGCTACTCTGGAAACACCATATATTTT.

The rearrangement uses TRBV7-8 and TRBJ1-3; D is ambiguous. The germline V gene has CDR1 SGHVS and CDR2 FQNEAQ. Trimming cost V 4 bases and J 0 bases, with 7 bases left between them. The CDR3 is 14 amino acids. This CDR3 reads CASSSHSSGNTIYF. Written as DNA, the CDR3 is TGTGCCAGCAGCTCCCACAGCTCTGGAAACACCATATATTTT.

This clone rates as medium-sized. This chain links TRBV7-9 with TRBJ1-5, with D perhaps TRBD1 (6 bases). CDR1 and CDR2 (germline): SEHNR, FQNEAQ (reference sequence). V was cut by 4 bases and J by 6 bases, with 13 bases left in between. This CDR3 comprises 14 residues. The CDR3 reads CASSSEQGSQPQHF. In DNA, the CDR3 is TGTGCCAGCAGCTCGGAACAGGGTTCTCAGCCCCAGCATTTT.

CDR3 region: CASSPGAGGSSYNEQFF. CDR3 DNA: TGTGCCAGCAGCCCAGGGGCGGGGGGCTCCTCCTACAATGAGCAGTTCTTC. V and J are TRBV2 and TRBJ2-1, with 8 bases identical to TRBD2. V trimming: 6 bases; J trimming: 0 bases; junction bases outside the gene matches: 10. The CDR3 has 17 amino acids. CDR1 SNHLY and CDR2 FYNNEI come from the germline V gene.

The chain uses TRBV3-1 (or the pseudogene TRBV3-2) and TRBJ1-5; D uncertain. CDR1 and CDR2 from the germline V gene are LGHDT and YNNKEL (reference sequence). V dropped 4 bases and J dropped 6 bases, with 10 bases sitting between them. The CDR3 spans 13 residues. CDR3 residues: CASSPTGVQPQHF. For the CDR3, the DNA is TGTGCCAGCAGCCCCACCGGGGTTCAGCCCCAGCATTTT.

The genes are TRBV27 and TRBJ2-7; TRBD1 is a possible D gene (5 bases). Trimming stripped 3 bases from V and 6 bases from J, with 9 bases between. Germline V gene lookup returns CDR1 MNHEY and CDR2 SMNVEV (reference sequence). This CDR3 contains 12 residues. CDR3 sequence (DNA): TGTGCCAGCAGTTTGGCTAGGGGCGAGCAGTACTTC. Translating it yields CASSLARGEQYF.

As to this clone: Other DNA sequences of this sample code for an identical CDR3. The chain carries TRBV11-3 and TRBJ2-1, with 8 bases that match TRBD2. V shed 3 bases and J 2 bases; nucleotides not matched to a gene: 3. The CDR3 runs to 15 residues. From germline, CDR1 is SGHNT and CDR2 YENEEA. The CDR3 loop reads CASSFSGGPYNEQFF. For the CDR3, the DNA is TGTGCCAGCAGCTTTTCGGGAGGGCCCTACAATGAGCAGTTCTTC.

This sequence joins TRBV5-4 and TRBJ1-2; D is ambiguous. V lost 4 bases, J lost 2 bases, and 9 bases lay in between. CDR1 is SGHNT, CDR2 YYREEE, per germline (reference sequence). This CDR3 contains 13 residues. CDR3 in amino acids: CASSLDGNYGYTF. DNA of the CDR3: TGTGCCAGCAGCCTCGACGGGAACTATGGCTACACCTTC.

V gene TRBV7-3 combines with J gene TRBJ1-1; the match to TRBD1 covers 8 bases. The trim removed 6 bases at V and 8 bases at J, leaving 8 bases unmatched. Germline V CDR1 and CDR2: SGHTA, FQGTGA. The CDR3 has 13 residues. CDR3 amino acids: CASRLTGGSEAFF. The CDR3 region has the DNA TGTGCCAGCAGACTCACAGGGGGTTCCGAAGCTTTCTTT.

This chain's CDR3 is CASSALAGEAGGNEQFF. For the CDR3, the DNA is TGTGCCAGCAGCGCACTAGCGGGAGAGGCTGGGGGCAATGAGCAGTTCTTC. J is TRBJ2-1 and V is TRBV7-9; 11 nucleotides agree with TRBD2. Germline values: CDR1 SEHNR, CDR2 FQNEAQ (reference sequence). The CDR3 totals 17 residues. The junction had 12 bases not matched to a gene; V was cut back by 5 bases and J by 6 bases. The full variable domain, with the rest looked up from reference TRBV7-9 and TRBJ2-1, is DTGVSQNPRHKITKRGQNVTFRCDPISEHNRLYWYRQTLGQGPEFLTYFQNEAQLEKSRLLSDRFSAERPKGSFSTLEIQRTEQGDSAMYLCASSALAGEAGGNEQFFGPGTRLTVL.

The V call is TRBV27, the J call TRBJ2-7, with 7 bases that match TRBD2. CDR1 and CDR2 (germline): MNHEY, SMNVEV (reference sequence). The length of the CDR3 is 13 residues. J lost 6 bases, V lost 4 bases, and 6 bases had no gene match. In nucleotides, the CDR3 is TGTGCCAGCAGTTCCCGACTAGCAGGCGAGCAGTACTTC. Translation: CASSSRLAGEQYF.

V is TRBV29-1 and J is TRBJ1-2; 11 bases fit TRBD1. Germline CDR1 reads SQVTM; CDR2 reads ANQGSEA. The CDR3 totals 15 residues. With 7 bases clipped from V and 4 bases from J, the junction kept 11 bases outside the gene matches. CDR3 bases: TGCAGCGCAACGGTTGGGACAGGGGGACCCTATGGCTACACCTTC. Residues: CSATVGTGGPYGYTF.

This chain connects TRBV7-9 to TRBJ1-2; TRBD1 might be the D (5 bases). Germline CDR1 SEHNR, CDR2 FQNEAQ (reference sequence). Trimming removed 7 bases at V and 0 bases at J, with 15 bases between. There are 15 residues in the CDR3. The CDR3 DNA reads TGTGCCAGCATATTTACGACAGCAGCTAACTATGGCTACACCTTC. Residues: CASIFTTAANYGYTF.

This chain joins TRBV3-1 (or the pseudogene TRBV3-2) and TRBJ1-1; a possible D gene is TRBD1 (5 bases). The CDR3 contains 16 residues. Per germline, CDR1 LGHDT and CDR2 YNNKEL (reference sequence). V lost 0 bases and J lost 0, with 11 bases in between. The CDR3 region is CASSQEGLTVNTEAFF. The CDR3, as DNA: TGTGCCAGCAGCCAAGAAGGCCTGACAGTGAACACTGAAGCTTTCTTT.

CDR3 amino acids: CASSNTGGVNTEAFF. The CDR3 region has the DNA TGTGCCAGCAGTAATACAGGGGGGGTGAACACTGAAGCTTTCTTT. V is TRBV2 and J is TRBJ1-1, with TRBD1 matching 8 bases. With V trimmed by 5 bases and J by 0 bases, 5 bases remained unmatched. The CDR3 consists of 15 residues. The germline V gene has CDR1 SNHLY and CDR2 FYNNEI.

The CDR3 sequence: CASSEQGANEKLFF. CDR3 DNA sequence: TGTGCCAGCAGCGAGCAGGGGGCTAATGAAAAACTGTTTTTT. The chain links TRBV7-8 to TRBJ1-4, with 7 positions matching TRBD1. V gave up 5 bases and J gave up 3 bases; unmatched junction bases: 3. From germline, CDR1 is SGHVS and CDR2 FQNEAQ. This CDR3 region has 14 residues.

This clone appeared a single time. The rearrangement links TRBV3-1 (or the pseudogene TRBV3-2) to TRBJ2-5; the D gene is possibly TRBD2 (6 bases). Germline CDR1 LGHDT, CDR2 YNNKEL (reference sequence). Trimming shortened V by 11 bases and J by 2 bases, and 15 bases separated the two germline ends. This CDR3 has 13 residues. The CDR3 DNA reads TGTGCCTACGGCAGGAGGGGACAAGAGACCCAGTACTTC. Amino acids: CAYGRRGQETQYF.

The CDR3 sequence is CASSSPRERLYEQYF. For the CDR3, the DNA is TGTGCCAGCAGCTCGCCGCGGGAGAGGCTCTACGAGCAGTACTTC. The V gene is TRBV5-4, the J gene TRBJ2-7, with TRBD2 matching over 7 bases. CDR3 length: 15 residues. J was trimmed by 3 bases and V by 3 bases; bases with no gene match: 9. The germline gives CDR1 SGHNT, CDR2 YYREEE (reference sequence).

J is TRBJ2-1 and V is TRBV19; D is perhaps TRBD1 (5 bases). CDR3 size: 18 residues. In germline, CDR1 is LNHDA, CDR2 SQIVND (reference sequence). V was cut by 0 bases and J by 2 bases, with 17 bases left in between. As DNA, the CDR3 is TGTGCCAGTAGTATAGAGGACAAGATAGTAAGCACCTACAATGAGCAGTTCTTC. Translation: CASSIEDKIVSTYNEQFF.

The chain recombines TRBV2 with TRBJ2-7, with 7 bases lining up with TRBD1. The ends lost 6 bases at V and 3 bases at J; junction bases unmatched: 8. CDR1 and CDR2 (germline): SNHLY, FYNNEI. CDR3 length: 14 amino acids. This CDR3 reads CASSAQGLRYEQYF. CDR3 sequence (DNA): TGTGCCAGCAGCGCACAGGGGCTCCGCTACGAGCAGTACTTC.

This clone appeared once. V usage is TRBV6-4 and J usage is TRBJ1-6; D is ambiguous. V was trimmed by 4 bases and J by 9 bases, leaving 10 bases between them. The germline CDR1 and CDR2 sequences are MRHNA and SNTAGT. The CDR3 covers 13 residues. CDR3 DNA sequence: TGTGCCAGCAGTGCCGATCCCGGTTCACCCCTCCACTTT. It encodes CASSADPGSPLHF.

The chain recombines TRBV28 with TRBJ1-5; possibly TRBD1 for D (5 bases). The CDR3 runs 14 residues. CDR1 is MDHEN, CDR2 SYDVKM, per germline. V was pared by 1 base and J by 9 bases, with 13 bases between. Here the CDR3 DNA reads TGTGCCAGCAGTTTATCAGGGTCCGAGCGGCCCCAGCATTTT. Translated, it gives CASSLSGSERPQHF.

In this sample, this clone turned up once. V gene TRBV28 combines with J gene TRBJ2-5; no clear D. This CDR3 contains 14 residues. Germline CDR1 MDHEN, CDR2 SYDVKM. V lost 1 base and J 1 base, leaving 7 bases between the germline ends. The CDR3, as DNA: TGTGCCAGCAGTTTATTGGCTGGCCAAGAGACCCAGTACTTC. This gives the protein CASSLLAGQETQYF.

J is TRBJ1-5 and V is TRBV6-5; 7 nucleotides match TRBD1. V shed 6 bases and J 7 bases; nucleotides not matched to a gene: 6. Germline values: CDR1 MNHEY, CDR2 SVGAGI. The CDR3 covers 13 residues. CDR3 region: CASREAGGQPQHF. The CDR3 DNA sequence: TGTGCCAGCAGAGAGGCAGGGGGGCAGCCCCAGCATTTT.

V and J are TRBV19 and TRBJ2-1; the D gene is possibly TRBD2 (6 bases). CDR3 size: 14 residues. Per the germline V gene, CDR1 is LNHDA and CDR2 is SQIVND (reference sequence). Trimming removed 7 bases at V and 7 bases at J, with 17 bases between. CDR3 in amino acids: CASTRGRLGNEQFF. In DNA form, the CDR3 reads TGTGCCAGTACCCGGGGGAGACTCGGAAATGAGCAGTTCTTC.

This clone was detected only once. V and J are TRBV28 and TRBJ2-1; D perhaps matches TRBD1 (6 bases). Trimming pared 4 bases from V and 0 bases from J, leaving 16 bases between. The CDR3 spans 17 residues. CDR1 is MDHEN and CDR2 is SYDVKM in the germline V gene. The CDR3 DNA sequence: TGTGCCAGCAGTTCTCCGGGCAGGGGTTCCTCCTACAATGAGCAGTTCTTC. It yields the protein CASSSPGRGSSYNEQFF.

The CDR3 here is CASSLGDRAYEQYF. In nucleotides, the CDR3 is TGTGCCAGCAGTTTAGGGGACAGGGCATACGAGCAGTACTTC. V usage is TRBV28 and J usage is TRBJ2-7, with 9 bases that match TRBD1. The CDR3 runs to 14 residues. V trimming: 2 bases; J trimming: 4 bases; junction bases outside the gene matches: 3. Per germline, CDR1 MDHEN and CDR2 SYDVKM. The whole variable domain, filled in from reference TRBV28 and TRBJ2-7, reads DVKVTQSSRYLVKRTGEKVFLECVQDMDHENMFWYRQDPGLGLRLIYFSYDVKMKEKGDIPEGYSVSREKKERFSLILESASTNQTSMYLCASSLGDRAYEQYFGPGTRLTVT.

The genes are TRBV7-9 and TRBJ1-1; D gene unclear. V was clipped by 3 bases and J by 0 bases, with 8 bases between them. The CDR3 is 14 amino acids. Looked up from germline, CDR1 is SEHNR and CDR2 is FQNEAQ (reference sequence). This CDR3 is CASSLGRMNTEAFF. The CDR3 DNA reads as TGTGCCAGCAGCTTGGGCCGGATGAACACTGAAGCTTTCTTT.

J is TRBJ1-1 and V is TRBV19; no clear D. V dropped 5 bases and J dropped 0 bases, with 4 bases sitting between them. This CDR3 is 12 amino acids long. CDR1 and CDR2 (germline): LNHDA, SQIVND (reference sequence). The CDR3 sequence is CASSRVNTEAFF. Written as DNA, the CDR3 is TGTGCCAGTAGTCGGGTGAACACTGAAGCTTTCTTT.

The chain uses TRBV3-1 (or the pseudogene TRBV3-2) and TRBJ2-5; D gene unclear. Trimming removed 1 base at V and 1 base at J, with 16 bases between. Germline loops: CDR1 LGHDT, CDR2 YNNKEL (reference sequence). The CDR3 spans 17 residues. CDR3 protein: CASSQGTSLGSQETQYF. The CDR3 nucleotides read TGTGCCAGCAGCCAAGGAACCTCTTTGGGCAGCCAAGAGACCCAGTACTTC.

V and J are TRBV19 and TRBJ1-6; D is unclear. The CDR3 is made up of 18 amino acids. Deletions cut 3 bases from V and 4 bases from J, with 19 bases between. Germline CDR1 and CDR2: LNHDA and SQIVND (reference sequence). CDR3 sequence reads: CASSIVLAGSGYNSPLHF. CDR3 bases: TGTGCCAGTAGTATTGTCCTCGCGGGGTCGGGTTATAATTCACCCCTCCACTTT.

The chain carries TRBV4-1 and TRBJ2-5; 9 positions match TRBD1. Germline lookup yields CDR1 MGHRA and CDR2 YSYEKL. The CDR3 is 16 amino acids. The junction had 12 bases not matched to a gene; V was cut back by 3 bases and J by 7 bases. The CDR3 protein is CASSHPGGQGRVTQYF. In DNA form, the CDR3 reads TGCGCCAGCAGCCACCCAGGGGGACAGGGAAGGGTGACCCAGTACTTC.